These 15 T cell receptor beta chains were all obtained from the same sample, sequenced in a study of T cells in Graves' hyperthyroidism and ophthalmopathy. Amplification targeted TCR beta CDR3 regions from RNA transcripts. First-round RT-PCR with HTBI primers amplified the TCR CDR3 region. TCRdb fed the multiplex PCR reads into MiXCR, producing one record per CDR3 protein. The profile shows around 500,000 distinct CDR3 sequences, under 25% of them singletons. The sample taken for sequencing was blood. The origin of the receptors is a woman aged 65 to 85 with Graves' ophthalmopathy.

The sample holds a few counts of this clonotype. A junction boundary mismatches the germline segment, possibly from a read error. The rearrangement uses TRBV10-2 and TRBJ2-1; D not certain. CDR1 is WSHSY and CDR2 is SAAADI in the germline V gene. The CDR3 sequence is 12 residues long. As DNA, the CDR3 is TGCGCCAGCAGGGAGTTAGGCAATGAGCAGTTCTTC. Translated, it gives CASRELGNEQFF.

The sample holds many counts of this clonotype. The chain carries TRBV5-6 and TRBJ1-1, with D hard to call. The CDR3 loop spans 17 amino acids. The V gene lost 0 bases and the J gene lost 1 base, with 16 bases spanning the gap. CDR1 SGHDT and CDR2 YYEEEE come from the germline V gene. CDR3: CASSLGMGGGWNTEAFF. The CDR3 DNA reads as TGTGCCAGCAGCTTGGGGATGGGAGGAGGCTGGAACACTGAAGCTTTCTTT.

The V and J genes are TRBV5-4 and TRBJ1-2; 9 nucleotides align to TRBD1. V lost 4 bases to trimming and J lost 5 bases; unmatched junction nucleotides: 6. This CDR3 is 14 amino acids long. From germline, CDR1 is SGHNT and CDR2 YYREEE (reference sequence). This CDR3 is CASSNRDRVYGYTF. The CDR3 bases are TGTGCCAGCAGCAACCGGGACAGGGTATATGGCTACACCTTC.

The rearrangement joins TRBV9 to TRBJ1-4; tentative D call: TRBD1 (6 bases). The CDR3 spans 14 residues. V gave up 4 bases and J gave up 8 bases, with 15 bases separating them. The germline V gene encodes CDR1 SGDLS and CDR2 YYNGEE. The CDR3 coding sequence is TGTGCCAGCAGCCCCGGACAGTATGGAGAAAAACTGTTTTTT. This gives the protein CASSPGQYGEKLFF. The entire variable domain, with the rest obtained from reference TRBV9 and TRBJ1-4, is as follows: DSGVTQTPKHLITATGQRVTLRCSPRSGDLSVYWYQQSLDQGLQFLIQYYNGEERAKGNILERFSAQQFPDLHSELNLSSLELGDSALYFCASSPGQYGEKLFFGSGTQLSVL.

This clonotype was seen once. This sequence joins TRBV7-3 and TRBJ1-6; D uncertain. V shed 5 bases and J shed 1 base, with 9 bases lying between them. The CDR3 has 15 amino acids. Per germline, CDR1 SGHTA and CDR2 FQGTGA. The CDR3 here is CASSRDGSYNSPLHF. CDR3 coding DNA: TGTGCCAGCAGCCGCGACGGATCCTATAATTCACCCCTCCACTTT.

This clonotype was found a few times. This chain joins TRBV28 and TRBJ1-3; TRBD1 is a possible D gene (6 bases). Germline CDR1 reads MDHEN; CDR2 reads SYDVKM. Between the trimmed V and J ends, which lost 7 bases and 0 bases, there was a span of 16 bases. The CDR3 length is 16 residues. CDR3 nucleotides: TGTGCCAGCATCCAGACAGGCACCCTCTCTGGAAACACCATATATTTT. Translated, it gives CASIQTGTLSGNTIYF.

This clonotype came up a few times. The rearrangement joins TRBV7-9 to TRBJ2-1; D perhaps matches TRBD2 (6 bases). V shed 3 bases and J shed 2 bases, with 14 bases lying between them. The CDR3 loop spans 16 amino acids. Germline V lookup: CDR1 SEHNR, CDR2 FQNEAQ (reference sequence). The CDR3 reads CASSFSGLPAYNEQFF. In DNA, the CDR3 is TGTGCCAGCAGCTTCTCGGGACTCCCAGCCTACAATGAGCAGTTCTTC.

The chain couples TRBV12-5 to TRBJ1-1; D is unclear. The CDR3 covers 13 residues. Trimming took 1 base from V and 5 from J, leaving 8 bases between them. Germline V gives CDR1 LGHNT, CDR2 FRNRAP. The CDR3 here is CASGLAEGTEAFF. CDR3 coding DNA: TGTGCTAGTGGTTTGGCCGAAGGAACTGAAGCTTTCTTT.

V usage is TRBV10-2 and J usage is TRBJ1-6, with 7 bases lining up with TRBD1. This CDR3 comprises 14 residues. After removal of 4 bases from V and 10 bases from J, the junction contained 7 bases not matched to a gene. CDR1 is WSHSY, CDR2 SAAADI, per germline. The chain's CDR3 is CASSARQGESPLHF. In DNA, the CDR3 is TGCGCCAGCAGTGCCCGACAGGGAGAATCACCCCTCCACTTT.

This clonotype was seen only a few times. The rearrangement joins TRBV5-1 to TRBJ2-1; 8 bases align to TRBD2. Germline-derived CDR1 and CDR2 are SGHRS and YFSETQ. This CDR3 has 15 residues. V dropped 5 bases and J dropped 7; count of bases not matched to a gene: 11. The CDR3 bases are TGCGCCAGCAGGATGACAGCGGGAGCGGGGAATGAGCAGTTCTTC. Residues: CASRMTAGAGNEQFF.

This rearrangement joins TRBV3-1 to TRBJ1-5; the D gene is possibly TRBD1 (6 bases). Trimming took off 2 bases at V and 10 bases at J, with 21 bases between the two ends. The CDR3 consists of 16 residues. CDR1 is LGHDT and CDR2 is YNNKEL in the germline V gene (reference sequence). The CDR3 DNA is TGTGCCAGCAGCCAATCTTCGGACAGCCAAATTGAACCCCAGCATTTT. Translation: CASSQSSDSQIEPQHF.

The chain joins TRBV3-1 to TRBJ2-3, with TRBD1 identical over 10 bases. The CDR3 totals 18 residues. Germline assignment: CDR1 LGHDT and CDR2 YNNKEL (reference sequence). The trim removed 0 bases at V and 7 bases at J, leaving 13 bases unmatched. CDR3 sequence: CASSQEAPGTGVGNTQYF. In nucleotides, the CDR3 is TGTGCCAGCAGCCAAGAAGCCCCCGGGACAGGGGTGGGAAATACGCAGTATTTT.

This clonotype has more than one count but fewer than ten. The chain joins TRBV20-1 to TRBJ2-7, with D tentatively TRBD2 (5 bases). The length of the CDR3 is 13 residues. Germline values: CDR1 DFQATT, CDR2 SNEGSKA (reference sequence). V gave up 2 bases and J gave up 5 bases, with 13 bases separating them. CDR3 protein: CSARYRGWNEQYF. CDR3 nucleotide sequence: TGCAGTGCTAGATATCGGGGATGGAACGAGCAGTACTTC.

This chain connects TRBV28 to TRBJ2-7, with unresolved D. Trimming pared 2 bases from V and 0 bases from J, leaving 8 bases between. This CDR3 is 14 amino acids long. Germline V gives CDR1 MDHEN, CDR2 SYDVKM. The CDR3 is CASSLTWTSYEQYF. In DNA, the CDR3 is TGTGCCAGCAGTTTAACCTGGACCTCCTACGAGCAGTACTTC.

This chain uses TRBV7-3 with TRBJ2-1; TRBD2 aligns across 8 bases. Germline CDR1 and CDR2: SGHTA and FQGTGA. This CDR3 comprises 14 residues. Trimming removed 3 bases from V and 7 bases from J; junction bases left unmatched: 5. CDR3 sequence: CASSLGREGNEQFF. Written as DNA, the CDR3 is TGTGCCAGCAGCTTGGGACGGGAGGGAAATGAGCAGTTCTTC.